The 9 T cell receptor beta chains presented below share a single source sample, sequenced in a study of blood T cell repertoires in COVID-19. The table came from immunoSEQ multiplex PCR; TCRdb's copy has only in-frame clones and leaves some out. The sample records 54,000 or so clones, 83% being singletons. Input material: peripheral blood. The receptors come from a woman aged 60 to 75 with acute or convalescent COVID-19.

The chain has TRBV27 and TRBJ1-2; 10 nucleotides agree with TRBD1. With 5 bases clipped from V and 7 bases from J, the junction kept 13 bases outside the gene matches. The CDR3 is 16 amino acids. Per the germline V gene, CDR1 is MNHEY and CDR2 is SMNVEV (reference sequence). The CDR3 region has the DNA TGTGCCAGCAGTCCCCAGCCGGGACAGGGGATTCGTGGCTACACCTTC. Its translation is CASSPQPGQGIRGYTF.

The chain is built from TRBV2 and TRBJ1-4, with 11 bases matching TRBD1. The CDR3 extends over 16 amino acids. CDR1 SNHLY and CDR2 FYNNEI come from the germline V gene. V shed 4 bases and J 7 bases; nucleotides not matched to a gene: 8. Here the CDR3 reads CASSGIGQGAREKLFF. The CDR3 DNA follows: TGTGCCAGCAGTGGGATTGGACAGGGGGCACGTGAAAAACTGTTTTTT.

The chain recombines TRBV5-5 with TRBJ2-4, with 9 bases identical to TRBD1. J lost 6 bases, V lost 4 bases, and 8 bases had no gene match. Germline CDR1 and CDR2: SGHKS and YYEKEE (reference sequence). The CDR3 is made up of 15 amino acids. The CDR3 DNA is TGTGCCAGCAGCCTACGAGCGGGACAGGGAAACATTCAGTACTTC. Protein: CASSLRAGQGNIQYF.

This chain connects TRBV6-1 to TRBJ1-2; 7 positions match TRBD1. This CDR3 comprises 16 residues. Germline V CDR1 and CDR2: MNHNS, SASEGT. With 2 bases clipped from V and 2 bases from J, the junction kept 8 bases outside the gene matches. CDR3 DNA: TGTGCCAGCAGTGAACAACTTGACAGGGCGAACTATGGCTACACCTTC. Encoded protein: CASSEQLDRANYGYTF.

The V and J genes are TRBV14 and TRBJ2-7; 7 positions agree with TRBD1. After removal of 0 bases from V and 3 bases from J, the junction contained 5 bases not matched to a gene. The CDR3 is made up of 15 amino acids. Germline-derived CDR1 and CDR2 are SGHDN and FVKESK. CDR3 in amino acids: CASSQEGTAIYEQYF. The CDR3 bases are TGTGCCAGCAGCCAAGAAGGGACAGCGATCTACGAGCAGTACTTC.

Here the CDR3 DNA reads TGTGCCAGCACTCAAGGGAGGGCAGGTCTTAGCAATCAGCCCCAGCATTTT. Its translation is CASTQGRAGLSNQPQHF. The chain recombines TRBV2 with TRBJ1-5, with D unresolved. V gave up 7 bases and J gave up 0 bases, with 19 bases separating them. Germline CDR1 SNHLY, CDR2 FYNNEI. This CDR3 contains 17 residues.

CDR3 DNA: TGTGCCATACAGGGGAAATCTAGCACAGATACGCAGTATTTT. It encodes CAIQGKSSTDTQYF. The gene calls are TRBV2 and TRBJ2-3; TRBD1 aligns across 7 bases. Trimming removed 10 bases from V and 0 bases from J; junction bases left unmatched: 7. CDR1 and CDR2 from the germline V gene are SNHLY and FYNNEI. The CDR3 sequence is 14 residues long.

This sequence joins TRBV19 and TRBJ1-1, with 8 bases fitting TRBD1. Germline V lookup: CDR1 LNHDA, CDR2 SQIVND (reference sequence). Losses at the gene ends were 4 bases for V and 5 bases for J; bases not matched to a gene: 9. The length of the CDR3 is 15 residues. CDR3 DNA sequence: TGTGCCAGTAGTAACCACGGGACAGGTTATACTGAAGCTTTCTTT. Translation: CASSNHGTGYTEAFF.

Only one count was recorded for this clone. The same CDR3 also results from other DNA sequences found in this sample. V is TRBV27 and J is TRBJ2-1, with D uncertain. Trimming pared 6 bases from V and 7 bases from J, leaving 10 bases between. Germline V gives CDR1 MNHEY, CDR2 SMNVEV (reference sequence). The length of the CDR3 is 12 residues. CDR3 DNA: TGTGCCAGCAGGAAAACGGGTAATGAGCAGTTCTTC. Protein sequence: CASRKTGNEQFF.